This T cell receptor (beta chain) emerged from a study of T cell responses to AZD1222 COVID-19 vaccine. Study-wide results and caveats: Recipients of AZD1222 seropositive at baseline numbered only 5 or 6.

Germline V gene lookup returns CDR1 SGHTA and CDR2 FQGNSA. The CDR3 sequence is 16 residues long. The germline V and J ends were trimmed by 0 bases and 1 base, with 13 bases remaining between them. This clone came up once. Its antigen is currently unknown. TCRdb keeps only in-frame clones here, not all; method: immunoSEQ multiplex PCR. The sample shows over 110,000 clones, just over 90% of them seen only once. Sample: peripheral blood, taken on day 0 of AZD1222 vaccination. This receptor was taken from an adult in good health. The chain employs TRBV7-2 and TRBJ2-7; D unclear. The CDR3: CASSLAPRPLSYEQYF. DNA of the CDR3: TGTGCCAGCAGCTTAGCGCCCAGGCCCCTTTCCTACGAGCAGTACTTC.